This T cell receptor beta chain is drawn from a study of beta chain features in type 1 diabetes. Study-wide findings and caveats: Patients with Type 1 diabetes showed moderately but significantly shorter TCRB CDR3s in all four CD4+ subsets.

Since all of the isolated RNA was reverse transcribed, expressed TCRB transcripts were what got sequenced. Profiled with immunoSEQ multiplex PCR; TCRdb holds only in-frame clones, not every one. Here the sample spans roughly 38,000 clones, approximately 61% being singletons. Germline lookup yields CDR1 SGHTA and CDR2 FQGNSA. Trimming removed 6 bases from V and 3 bases from J; junction bases left unmatched: 8. The CDR3 has 15 residues. A few counts support this clone. What it binds is unknown. The source is a man aged 25 to 40 with type 1 diabetes. Some clones in this sample may be carry-over from other donors' samples. The sequencing sample was made of Tregs from blood. This chain links TRBV7-2 with TRBJ2-1, with TRBD1 identical over 7 bases. This chain's CDR3 is CASRPWTGFYNEQFF. CDR3 nucleotide sequence: TGTGCCAGCAGACCCTGGACAGGATTCTACAATGAGCAGTTCTTC.